This T cell receptor beta chain is from a study of T cell responses to AZD1222 COVID-19 vaccine. Sequencing was performed with immunoSEQ multiplex PCR; in TCRdb, only in-frame clones are kept and a portion is missing. The table shows roughly 100,000 clones, with under 95% occurring only once. The germline V gene has CDR1 MDHEN and CDR2 SYDVKM. The CDR3 runs 16 residues. Deletions cut 6 bases from V and 4 bases from J, with 19 bases between. The sample here was peripheral blood, taken on day 0 of AZD1222 vaccination. J is TRBJ1-3 and V is TRBV28; possibly TRBD1 for D (6 bases). This TCR was sampled from an adult in good health. The CDR3 reads CASRTPEQGKGNTIYF. CDR3 coding DNA: TGTGCCAGCAGGACCCCCGAACAGGGTAAAGGAAACACCATATATTTT. Full variable domain (missing parts from reference TRBV28 and TRBJ1-3): DVKVTQSSRYLVKRTGEKVFLECVQDMDHENMFWYRQDPGLGLRLIYFSYDVKMKEKGDIPEGYSVSREKKERFSLILESASTNQTSMYLCASRTPEQGKGNTIYFGEGSWLTVV.